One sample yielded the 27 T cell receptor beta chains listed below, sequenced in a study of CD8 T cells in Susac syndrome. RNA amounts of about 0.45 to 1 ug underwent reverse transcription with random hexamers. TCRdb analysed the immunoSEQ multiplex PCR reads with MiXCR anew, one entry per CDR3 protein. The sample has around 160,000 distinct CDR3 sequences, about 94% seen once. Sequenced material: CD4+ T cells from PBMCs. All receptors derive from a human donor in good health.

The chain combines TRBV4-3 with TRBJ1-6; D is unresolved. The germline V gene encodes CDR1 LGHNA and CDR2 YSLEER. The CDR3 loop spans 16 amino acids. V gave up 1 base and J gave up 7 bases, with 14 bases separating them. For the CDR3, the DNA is TGCGCCAGCAGCCAAGGTTCAGGCGGTGGGAATTCACCCCTCCACTTT. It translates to CASSQGSGGGNSPLHF.

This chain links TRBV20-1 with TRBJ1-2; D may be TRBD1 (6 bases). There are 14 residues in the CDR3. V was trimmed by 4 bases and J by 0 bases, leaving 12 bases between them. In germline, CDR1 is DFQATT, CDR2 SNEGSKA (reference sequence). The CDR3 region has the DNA TGCAGTGCTACCCCGGACAGATCTAACTATGGCTACACCTTC. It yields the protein CSATPDRSNYGYTF.

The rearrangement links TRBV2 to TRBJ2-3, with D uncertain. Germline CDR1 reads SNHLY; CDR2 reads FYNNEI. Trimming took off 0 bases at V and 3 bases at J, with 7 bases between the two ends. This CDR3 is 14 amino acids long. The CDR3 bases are TGTGCCAGCAGTGAAGCTAGCAGGACAGATACGCAGTATTTT. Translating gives CASSEASRTDTQYF.

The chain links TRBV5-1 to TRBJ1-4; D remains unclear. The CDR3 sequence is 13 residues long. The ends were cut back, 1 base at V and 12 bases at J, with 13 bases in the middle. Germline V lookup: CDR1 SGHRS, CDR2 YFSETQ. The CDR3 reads CASSLLLPEELFF. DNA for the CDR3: TGCGCCAGCAGCTTGTTACTGCCCGAGGAACTGTTTTTT.

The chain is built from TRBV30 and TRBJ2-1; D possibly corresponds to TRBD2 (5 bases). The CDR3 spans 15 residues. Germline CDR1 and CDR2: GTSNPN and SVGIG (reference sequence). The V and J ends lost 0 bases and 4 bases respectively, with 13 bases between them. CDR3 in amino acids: CAWSVLPSLYNEQFF. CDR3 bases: TGTGCCTGGAGTGTACTCCCTAGCTTGTACAATGAGCAGTTCTTC. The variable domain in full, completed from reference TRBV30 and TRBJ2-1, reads SQTIHQWPATLVQPVGSPLSLECTVEGTSNPNLYWYRQAAGRGLQLLFYSVGIGQISSEVPQNLSASRPQDRQFILSSKKLLLSDSGFYLCAWSVLPSLYNEQFFGPGTRLTVL.

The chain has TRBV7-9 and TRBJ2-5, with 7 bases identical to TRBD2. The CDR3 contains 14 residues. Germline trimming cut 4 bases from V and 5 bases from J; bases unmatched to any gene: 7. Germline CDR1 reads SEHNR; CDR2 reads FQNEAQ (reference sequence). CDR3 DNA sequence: TGTGCCAGCAGCTCTCAGGGTAGCGGGGAGACCCAGTACTTC. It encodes CASSSQGSGETQYF. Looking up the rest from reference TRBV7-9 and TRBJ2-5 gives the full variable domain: DTGVSQNPRHKITKRGQNVTFRCDPISEHNRLYWYRQTLGQGPEFLTYFQNEAQLEKSRLLSDRFSAERPKGSFSTLEIQRTEQGDSAMYLCASSSQGSGETQYFGPGTRLLVL.

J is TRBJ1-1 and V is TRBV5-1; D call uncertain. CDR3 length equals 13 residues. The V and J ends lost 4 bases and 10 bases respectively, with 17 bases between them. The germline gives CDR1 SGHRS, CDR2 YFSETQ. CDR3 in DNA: TGCGCCAGCAGCCCCCTGGGAGGGAGAGGAGCTTTCTTT. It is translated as CASSPLGGRGAFF.

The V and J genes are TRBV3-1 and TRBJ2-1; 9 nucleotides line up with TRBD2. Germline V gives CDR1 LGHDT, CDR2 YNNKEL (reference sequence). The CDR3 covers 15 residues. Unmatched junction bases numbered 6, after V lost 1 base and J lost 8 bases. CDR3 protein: CASSQVLAGLDEQFF. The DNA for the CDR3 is TGTGCCAGCAGCCAAGTGCTAGCGGGGTTGGATGAGCAGTTCTTC.

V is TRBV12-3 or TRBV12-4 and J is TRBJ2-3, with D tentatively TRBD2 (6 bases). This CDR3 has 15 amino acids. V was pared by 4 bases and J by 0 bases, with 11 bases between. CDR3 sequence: CASSSREQSTDTQYF. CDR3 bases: TGTGCCAGCAGTTCGCGGGAACAGAGCACAGATACGCAGTATTTT.

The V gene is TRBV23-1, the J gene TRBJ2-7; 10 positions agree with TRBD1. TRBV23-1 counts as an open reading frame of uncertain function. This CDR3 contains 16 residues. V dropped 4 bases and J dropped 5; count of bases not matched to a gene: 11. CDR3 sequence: CASSPGTRDRGHEQYF. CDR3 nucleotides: TGCGCCAGCAGTCCGGGCACCCGGGACAGGGGCCACGAGCAGTACTTC.

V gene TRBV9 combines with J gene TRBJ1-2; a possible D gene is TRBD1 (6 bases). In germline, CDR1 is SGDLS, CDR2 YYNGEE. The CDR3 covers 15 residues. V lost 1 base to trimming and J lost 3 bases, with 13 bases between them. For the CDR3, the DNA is TGTGCCAGCAGCGTATATAACAGGGCCCACTATGGCTACACCTTC. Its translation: CASSVYNRAHYGYTF.

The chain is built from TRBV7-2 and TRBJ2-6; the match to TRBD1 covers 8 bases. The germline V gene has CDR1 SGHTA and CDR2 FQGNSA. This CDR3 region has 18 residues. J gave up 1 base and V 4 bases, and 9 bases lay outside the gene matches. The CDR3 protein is CASSSGSGGASGANVLTF. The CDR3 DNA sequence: TGTGCCAGCAGCTCGGGGTCAGGGGGCGCATCTGGGGCCAACGTCCTGACTTTC.

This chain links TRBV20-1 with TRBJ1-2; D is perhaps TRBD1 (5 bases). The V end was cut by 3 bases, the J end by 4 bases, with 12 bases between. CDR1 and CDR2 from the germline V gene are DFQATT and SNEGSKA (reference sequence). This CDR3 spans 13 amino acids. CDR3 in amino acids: CSARGPGVYGYTF. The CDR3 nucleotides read TGCAGTGCTAGGGGCCCGGGGGTCTATGGCTACACCTTC.

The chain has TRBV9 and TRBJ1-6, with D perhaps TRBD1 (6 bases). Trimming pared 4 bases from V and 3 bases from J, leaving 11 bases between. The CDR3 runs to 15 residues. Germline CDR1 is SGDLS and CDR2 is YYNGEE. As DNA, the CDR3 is TGTGCCAGCAGCCCGTCGACAGGCTATAATTCACCCCTCCACTTT. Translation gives CASSPSTGYNSPLHF.

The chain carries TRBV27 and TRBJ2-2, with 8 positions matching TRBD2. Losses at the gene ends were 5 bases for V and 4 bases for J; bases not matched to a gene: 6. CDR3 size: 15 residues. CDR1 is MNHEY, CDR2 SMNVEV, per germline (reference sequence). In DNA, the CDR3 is TGTGCCAGCAGTCCCGGGGGGGATCCCACCGGGGAGCTGTTTTTT. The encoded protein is CASSPGGDPTGELFF.

This chain's CDR3 is CASTRHGSANTGELFF. Here the CDR3 DNA reads TGTGCCAGCACTAGACATGGGTCGGCGAACACCGGGGAGCTGTTTTTT. The chain recombines TRBV6-1 with TRBJ2-2; D not certain. The CDR3 runs to 16 residues. V lost 7 bases and J 0 bases, leaving 15 bases between the germline ends. Germline V gene sequence: CDR1 MNHNS, CDR2 SASEGT.

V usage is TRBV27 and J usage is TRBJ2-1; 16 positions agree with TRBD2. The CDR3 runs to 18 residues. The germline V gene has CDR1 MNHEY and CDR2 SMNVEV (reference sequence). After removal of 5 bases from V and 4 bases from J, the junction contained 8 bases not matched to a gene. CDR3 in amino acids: CASSRGLAGGPRYNEQFF. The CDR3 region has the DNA TGTGCCAGCAGTAGGGGACTAGCGGGGGGGCCGAGGTACAATGAGCAGTTCTTC.

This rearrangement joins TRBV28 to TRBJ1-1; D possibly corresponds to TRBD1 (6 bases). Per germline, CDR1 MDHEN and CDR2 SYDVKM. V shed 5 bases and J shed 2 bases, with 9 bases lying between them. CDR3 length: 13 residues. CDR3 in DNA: TGTGCCAGCAGTACGGACAGAAACACTGAAGCTTTCTTT. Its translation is CASSTDRNTEAFF.

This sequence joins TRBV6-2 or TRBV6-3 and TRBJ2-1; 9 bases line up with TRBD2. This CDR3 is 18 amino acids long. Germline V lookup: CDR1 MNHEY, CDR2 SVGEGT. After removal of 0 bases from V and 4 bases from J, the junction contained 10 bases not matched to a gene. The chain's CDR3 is CASSYSDPIAGVYNEQFF. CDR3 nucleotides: TGTGCCAGCAGTTACTCAGACCCAATAGCGGGGGTGTACAATGAGCAGTTCTTC.

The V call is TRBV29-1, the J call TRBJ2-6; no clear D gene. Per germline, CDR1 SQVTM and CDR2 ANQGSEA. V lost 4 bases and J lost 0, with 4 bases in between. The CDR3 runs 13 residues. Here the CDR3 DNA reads TGCAGCGTTGGGTACTCTGGGGCCAACGTCCTGACTTTC. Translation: CSVGYSGANVLTF.

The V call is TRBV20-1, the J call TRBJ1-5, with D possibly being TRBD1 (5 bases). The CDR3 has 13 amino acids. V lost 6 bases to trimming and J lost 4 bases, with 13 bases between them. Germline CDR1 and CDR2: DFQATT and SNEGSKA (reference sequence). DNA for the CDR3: TGCAGTGCGTTGGCAGCAGGGAATCAGCCCCAGCATTTT. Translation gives CSALAAGNQPQHF.

The CDR3 is CASSLGTSPREQYF. For the CDR3, the DNA is TGTGCCAGCAGCTTAGGGACCTCCCCCCGCGAGCAGTACTTC. V is TRBV7-2 and J is TRBJ2-7; D not certain. V was shortened by 1 base and J by 6 bases, with 13 bases between the two germline ends. The germline gives CDR1 SGHTA, CDR2 FQGNSA. The CDR3 spans 14 residues.

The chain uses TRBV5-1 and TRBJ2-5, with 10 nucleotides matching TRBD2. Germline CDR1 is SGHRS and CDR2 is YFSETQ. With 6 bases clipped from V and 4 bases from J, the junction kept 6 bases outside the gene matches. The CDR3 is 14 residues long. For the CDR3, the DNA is TGCGCCAGCAAGGCTAGCGGGGGAGGAGAGACCCAGTACTTC. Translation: CASKASGGGETQYF.

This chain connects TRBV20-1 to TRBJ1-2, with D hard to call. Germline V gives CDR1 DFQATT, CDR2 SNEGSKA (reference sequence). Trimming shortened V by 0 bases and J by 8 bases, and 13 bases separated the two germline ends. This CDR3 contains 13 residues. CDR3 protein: CSARDALAGGYTF. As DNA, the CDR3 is TGCAGTGCTAGAGATGCACTGGCGGGCGGCTACACCTTC.

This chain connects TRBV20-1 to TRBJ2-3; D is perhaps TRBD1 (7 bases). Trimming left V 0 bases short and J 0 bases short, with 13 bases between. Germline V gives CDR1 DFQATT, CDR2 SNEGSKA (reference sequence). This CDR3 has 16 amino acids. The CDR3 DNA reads TGCAGTGCTAGAGATGGCAGGGGGGCTAGCACAGATACGCAGTATTTT. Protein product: CSARDGRGASTDTQYF.

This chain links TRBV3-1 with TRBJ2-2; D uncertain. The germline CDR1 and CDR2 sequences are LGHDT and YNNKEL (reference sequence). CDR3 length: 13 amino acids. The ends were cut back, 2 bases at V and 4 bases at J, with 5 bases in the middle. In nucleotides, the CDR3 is TGTGCCAGCAGCCAATGGGTCACCGGGGAGCTGTTTTTT. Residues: CASSQWVTGELFF.

The CDR3 DNA reads as TGCAGCGTGGGCGGACAGGGCAAAAATGCCTACGAGCAGTACTTC. Protein sequence: CSVGGQGKNAYEQYF. The chain is built from TRBV29-1 and TRBJ2-7; the match to TRBD1 covers 8 bases. CDR3 length equals 15 residues. CDR1 is SQVTM, CDR2 ANQGSEA, per germline. V shed 6 bases and J 2 bases; nucleotides not matched to a gene: 12.